By proportion, the clone carrying this TCR beta chain is medium-sized. No antigen is known for it. CDR3 size: 13 residues. V dropped 6 bases and J dropped 8; count of bases not matched to a gene: 5. Germline values: CDR1 LNHDA, CDR2 SQIVND (reference sequence). This sample was included in a study of long-term antiretroviral therapy in people with HIV. Assay version v3.0 of immunoSEQ was used, and it was run at survey level. This table comes from immunoSEQ multiplex PCR, and its TCRdb copy is limited to in-frame clones, with some not included. The sample has approximately 19,000 clones; almost 80% are singletons. Findings and caveats of the study: Once patients were on ART, diversity went higher but still fell short of transplant donor controls. Documentation of ART adherence, viral resistance or therapy changes was absent.

The TCR comes from a woman in her thirties or forties with HIV. V is TRBV19 and J is TRBJ1-3, with 9 bases that match TRBD1. The sample was unsorted PBMCs, taken 2.3 years after starting antiretroviral therapy. In nucleotides, the CDR3 is TGTGCCAGTAGCGTACAGGGGGCGGACACCATATATTTT. Translation gives CASSVQGADTIYF.